This TCR beta chain was profiled in a study of T-cell reconstitution after alpha-beta-depleted transplantation in children. As concerns this clonotype: A much larger clone differs from this one at a single base, so this may be a read error.

Unique molecular identifiers were incorporated into the prepared TCRbeta library. One entry per CDR3 protein, called by TCRdb with MiXCR from the PCR reads. The sample lists about 110,000 distinct CDR3 sequences, approximately 6% occurring once. Germline CDR1 and CDR2: MDHEN and SYDVKM. The CDR3 contains 15 residues. The TCR comes from a male patient aged 2 to 10 who had a stem cell transplant for acute lymphoblastic leukemia, so the T cells may come from the graft donor. J is TRBJ2-1 and V is TRBV28; 10 positions agree with TRBD2. The material sequenced was PBMCs, mostly from graft donor cells, taken 360 days after TCRalphabeta/CD19-depleted stem cell transplant. This CDR3 reads CASSFPSGSYYEQFF. The CDR3 DNA reads TGTGCCAGCAGTTTTCCTAGCGGGAGCTACTATGAGCAGTTCTTC.